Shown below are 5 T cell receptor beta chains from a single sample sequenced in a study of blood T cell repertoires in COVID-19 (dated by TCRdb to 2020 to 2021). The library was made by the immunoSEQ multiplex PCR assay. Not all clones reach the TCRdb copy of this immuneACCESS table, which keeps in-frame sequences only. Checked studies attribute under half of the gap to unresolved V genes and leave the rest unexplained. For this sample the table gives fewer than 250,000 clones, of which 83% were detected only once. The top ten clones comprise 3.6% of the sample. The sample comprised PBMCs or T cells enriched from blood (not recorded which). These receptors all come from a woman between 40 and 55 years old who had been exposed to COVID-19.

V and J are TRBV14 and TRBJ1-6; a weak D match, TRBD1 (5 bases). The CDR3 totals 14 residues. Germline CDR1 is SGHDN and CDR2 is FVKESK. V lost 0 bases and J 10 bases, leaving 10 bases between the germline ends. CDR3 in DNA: TGTGCCAGCAGCCAAGAAGGGGTTCGCTCACCCCTCCACTTT. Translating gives CASSQEGVRSPLHF. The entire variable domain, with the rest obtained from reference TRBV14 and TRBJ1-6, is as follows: EAGVTQFPSHSVIEKGQTVTLRCDPISGHDNLYWYRRVMGKEIKFLLHFVKESKQDESGMPNNRFLAERTGGTYSTLKVQPAELEDSGVYFCASSQEGVRSPLHFGNGTRLTVT.

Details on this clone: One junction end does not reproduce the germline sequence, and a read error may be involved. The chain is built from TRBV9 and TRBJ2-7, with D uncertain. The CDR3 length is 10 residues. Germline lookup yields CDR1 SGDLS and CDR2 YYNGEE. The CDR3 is CASSVSTTNF. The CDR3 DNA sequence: TGTGCCAGCAGCGTGTCCACAACGAACTTC. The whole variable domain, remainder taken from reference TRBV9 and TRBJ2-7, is DSGVTQTPKHLITATGQRVTLRCSPRSGDLSVYWYQQSLDQGLQFLIQYYNGEERAKGNILERFSAQQFPDLHSELNLSSLELGDSALYFCASSVSTTNFGPGTRLTVT.

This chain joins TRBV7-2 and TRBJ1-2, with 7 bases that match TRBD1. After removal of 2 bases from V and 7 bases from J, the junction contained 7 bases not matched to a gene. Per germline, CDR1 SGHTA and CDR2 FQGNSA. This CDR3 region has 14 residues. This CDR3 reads CASSLRDREAGYTF. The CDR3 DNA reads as TGTGCCAGCAGCTTAAGAGACAGGGAGGCTGGCTACACCTTC.

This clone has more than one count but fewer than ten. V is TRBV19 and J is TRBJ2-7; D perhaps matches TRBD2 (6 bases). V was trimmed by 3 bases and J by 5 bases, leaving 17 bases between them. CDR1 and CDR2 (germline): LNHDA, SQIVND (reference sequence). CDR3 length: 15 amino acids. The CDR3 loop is CASSISGRGSHEQYF. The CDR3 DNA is TGTGCCAGTAGTATTTCAGGTCGGGGGTCCCACGAGCAGTACTTC.

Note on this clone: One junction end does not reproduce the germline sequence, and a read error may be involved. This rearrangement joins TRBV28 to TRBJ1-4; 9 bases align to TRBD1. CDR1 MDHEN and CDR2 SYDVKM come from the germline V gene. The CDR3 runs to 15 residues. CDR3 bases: TGTGCCAGCACCGACTTCCGGGACAGGGCGGAGAGGGCTAATTTT. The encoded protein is CASTDFRDRAERANF.